This note documents a single TCR beta chain sequence. These data come from a study of T cell responses to AZD1222 COVID-19 vaccine. The wider study: Whether given at about 4 or about 12 weeks, second doses were pooled.

CDR1 and CDR2 from the germline V gene are LGHDT and YNNKEL (reference sequence). V shed 3 bases and J shed 7 bases, with 6 bases lying between them. The CDR3 is 12 amino acids. The table came from immunoSEQ multiplex PCR; TCRdb's copy has only in-frame clones and leaves some out. The sample shows over 150,000 clones, roughly nine tenths of them seen only once. The genes are TRBV3-1 (or the pseudogene TRBV3-2) and TRBJ2-2, with D uncertain. Sequenced material: peripheral blood, taken on day 0 of AZD1222 vaccination. This clonotype was sampled from an adult in good health. CDR3 in DNA: TGTGCCAGCAGCCATTCCGGCGGGGAGCTGTTTTTT. Its translation is CASSHSGGELFF.